The entry below describes one T cell receptor beta chain. This clone occurred once. Its binding antigen is unknown. Base qualities are not recorded, but no much larger clone differs from it by a single base. The germline V gene (reference sequence) sets CDR1 to LGHDT and CDR2 to YNNKEL. Spanning cysteine to phenylalanine, the CDR3 consists of 19 amino acids. CDR3 DNA is the only sequence kept; it has 57 bases, read in frame from the first base. V is cut by 1 base and J by 0 bases, and the space between the germline ends is 19 bases. This entry is derived from a study of blood T cell repertoires in COVID-19 (dated by TCRdb to about 2020). With regard to the full study: Samples covering the acute and convalescent phases of COVID-19 were provided by collaborators in the United States, Italy and Spain. The prospective study material was composed of cDNA or gDNA derived from T cells, B-cell-depleted T cells, or PBMCs. The dataset comprised deeply sampled blood TCRbeta repertoires from subjects exposed to, actively infected with, or recovered from COVID-19. The repertoires were released in a freely available public database meant as a resource for research on the immune response to SARS-CoV-2. The samples were drawn from the first 160 participants of the ongoing ImmuneRACE study and from 1,254 subjects provided by 6 global collaborators. Nearly every sample came with metadata listing a de-identified subject ID, COVID-19 status, age in years and sex. Where HLA class I and class II types were available, the types were taken from metadata supplied by the sample provider, not from assay-based typing. Study-wide findings and limitations: Clinical and demographic metadata were provided uncurated, with the amount varying by source and participant.

Participants in the prospective study were aged roughly 18 to 100 years, lived in about two dozen United States geographic areas, and enrolled through a virtual design. To assign participants to cohorts, the prospective study relied on clinical history that participants themselves reported in a screening survey and a study questionnaire. Recovered participants in ImmuneRACE Cohort 3 were defined as having two consecutive negative NP/OP PCR tests, clearance from a healthcare professional, or resolution of symptoms. Each participant in the prospective study had whole blood, serum and a nasopharyngeal or oropharyngeal swab collected by mobile phlebotomists. Additional blood draws and questionnaires over a 2-month period could optionally be provided by prospective study participants. Before DNA extraction, blood samples from the prospective study were shipped at room temperature or frozen. The immunoSEQ Assay, a bias-controlled multiplex PCR, was used to amplify TCRbeta CDR3 regions from genomic DNA. The authors' analysis ran thus. Nucleated cell counts per sample were estimated from amplification of reference gene primers within the assay. Sequence reads were collapsed and filtered to measure the absolute abundance of every unique TCRbeta CDR3 rearrangement. For each sample, productive Simpson clonality was calculated as the square root of Simpson's diversity index across productive rearrangements. TCRdb stores this immuneACCESS table with in-frame sequences only. Part of the clones is absent; in the studies checked, under half of the shortfall reflects unresolved V genes, and no reason is known for the rest. For V, J and clone size, that table is used; D and trimming come from the DNA. This sample is represented by nearly 350,000 clones; roughly 87% of them were singletons. Together, the top ten hold more than 0.9% of the sample.

The chain is made from TRBV3-1 (or the pseudogene TRBV3-2) and TRBJ1-3, with TRBD1 perhaps the D gene, on 6 matching bases. This TCR derives from a woman in her twenties or thirties who had recovered from COVID-19. Sequencing was done on a sample of PBMCs or T cells enriched from blood (not recorded which). The CDR3 protein is CASSQAPGQPVYSGNTIYF. The nucleotide sequence is TGTGCCAGCAGCCAAGCCCCAGGACAGCCCGTCTACTCTGGAAACACCATATATTTT.